Presented here are 30 T cell receptor beta chains from one specimen sequenced in a study of blood T cell repertoires in COVID-19. Data came from immunoSEQ multiplex PCR; TCRdb stores just in-frame clones and leaves some out. The data hold 200,000 to 300,000 clones, with 70% to 90% observed a single time. Sequenced material: PBMCs or T cells enriched from blood (not recorded which). These receptors were obtained from a woman in her forties or fifties with acute COVID-19.

The V and J genes are TRBV6-5 and TRBJ1-6; a weak D match, TRBD1 (6 bases). V was trimmed by 2 bases and J by 10 bases, leaving 15 bases between them. Germline CDR1 MNHEY, CDR2 SVGAGI. There are 15 residues in the CDR3. In nucleotides, the CDR3 is TGTGCCAGCAGTTACCTGGGGGGGGCAGAATCACCCCTCCACTTT. Residues: CASSYLGGAESPLHF.

The V gene is TRBV6-5, the J gene TRBJ1-1; 10 nucleotides line up with TRBD1. The trim removed 6 bases at V and 2 bases at J, leaving 6 bases unmatched. CDR3 length: 15 residues. Germline V CDR1 and CDR2: MNHEY, SVGAGI. This CDR3 is CASRLETGGNTEAFF. The CDR3 DNA is TGTGCCAGCAGATTGGAGACAGGGGGCAACACTGAAGCTTTCTTT.

CDR3 loop: CAISDSSGTGSTDTQYF. CDR3 coding DNA: TGTGCCATCAGTGACTCCTCCGGGACAGGGAGTACAGATACGCAGTATTTT. V usage is TRBV10-3 and J usage is TRBJ2-3; 9 nucleotides agree with TRBD1. V shed 3 bases, J shed 3 bases, and the junction held 10 bases outside the gene matches. There are 17 residues in the CDR3. The germline gives CDR1 ENHRY, CDR2 SYGVKD.

DNA for the CDR3: TGTGCCAGCAGCGGCAGGGGGTTCACTGAAGCTTTCTTT. It codes for CASSGRGFTEAFF. The chain carries TRBV5-6 and TRBJ1-1; 7 bases are shared with TRBD1. The junction had 4 bases not matched to a gene; V was cut back by 4 bases and J by 4 bases. The CDR3 is made up of 13 amino acids. CDR1 and CDR2 (germline): SGHDT, YYEEEE.

The chain joins TRBV20-1 to TRBJ2-1, with TRBD2 matching 9 bases. The germline V gene has CDR1 DFQATT and CDR2 SNEGSKA (reference sequence). The CDR3 runs 14 residues. Trimming took 3 bases from V and 4 from J; bases not matched to a gene: 4. The CDR3 spells CSASSLAGYNEQFF. CDR3 DNA: TGCAGTGCTAGTAGCCTAGCGGGGTACAATGAGCAGTTCTTC.

V gene TRBV5-4 combines with J gene TRBJ1-6; 11 bases map to TRBD1. V shed 4 bases and J 7 bases; nucleotides not matched to a gene: 4. Per the germline V gene, CDR1 is SGHNT and CDR2 is YYREEE (reference sequence). The CDR3 loop spans 15 amino acids. CDR3 protein: CASSTGQGGNSPLHF. CDR3 in DNA: TGTGCCAGCAGCACGGGACAGGGGGGGAATTCACCCCTCCACTTT.

This clone was detected a few times. The genes are TRBV7-2 and TRBJ1-5; TRBD1 agrees at 7 bases. This CDR3 is 15 amino acids long. With V trimmed by 8 bases and J by 4 bases, 11 bases remained unmatched. The germline V gene has CDR1 SGHTA and CDR2 FQGNSA. CDR3 sequence (DNA): TGTGCCAGCGGCGCGATGGGACAGACTAATCAGCCCCAGCATTTT. Its protein product is CASGAMGQTNQPQHF.

The chain uses TRBV5-1 and TRBJ1-4, with 9 bases lining up with TRBD1. This CDR3 contains 17 residues. Germline CDR1 reads SGHRS; CDR2 reads YFSETQ. V was clipped by 0 bases and J by 8 bases; unmatched bases: 11. CDR3 protein: CASSLARGQGGVEKLFF. CDR3 DNA: TGCGCCAGCAGCTTGGCACGGGGACAGGGAGGGGTCGAAAAACTGTTTTTT.

This CDR3 reads CASSQRSGTGGAIDRGEQFF. CDR3 sequence (DNA): TGTGCCAGCAGCCAACGGAGTGGGACAGGGGGCGCTATCGACCGGGGTGAGCAGTTCTTC. V usage is TRBV3-1 (or the pseudogene TRBV3-2) and J usage is TRBJ2-1, with 12 bases lining up with TRBD1. The CDR3 runs to 20 residues. Germline V gene lookup returns CDR1 LGHDT and CDR2 YNNKEL (reference sequence). The trim removed 2 bases at V and 9 bases at J, leaving 20 bases unmatched.

This rearrangement joins TRBV10-3 to TRBJ2-7; 7 bases agree with TRBD1. Germline V gives CDR1 ENHRY, CDR2 SYGVKD. This CDR3 is 14 amino acids long. The V gene end was trimmed by 3 bases and the J gene end by 0 bases; junction bases not matched to a gene: 2. This chain's CDR3 is CAISEGQDSYEQYF. For the CDR3, the DNA is TGTGCCATCAGTGAAGGACAGGACTCCTACGAGCAGTACTTC.

The J gene is TRBJ2-7, the V gene TRBV10-2; TRBD1 agrees at 7 bases. In germline, CDR1 is WSHSY, CDR2 SAAADI. The CDR3 consists of 13 residues. The ends lost 6 bases at V and 4 bases at J; junction bases unmatched: 6. The CDR3 DNA follows: TGCGCCAGCAGCGGGACAGCCCTTTACGAGCAGTACTTC. Its protein product is CASSGTALYEQYF.

This chain joins TRBV4-2 and TRBJ2-7; TRBD1 is a possible D gene (6 bases). Between the trimmed V and J ends, which lost 5 bases and 3 bases, there was a span of 11 bases. The CDR3 totals 13 residues. The V gene's germline CDR1 is LGHNA and CDR2 YNFKEQ. CDR3 residues: CASSALQGYEQYF. The CDR3 DNA is TGTGCCAGCAGCGCTTTACAGGGCTACGAGCAGTACTTC.

CDR3 nucleotide sequence: TGTGCCAGCCAGGGTGGGGTCCAGGGGGCCAATGAGCAGTTCTTC. This gives the protein CASQGGVQGANEQFF. The chain combines TRBV18 with TRBJ2-1, with TRBD1 identical over 8 bases. The CDR3 length is 15 residues. The germline gives CDR1 KGHSH, CDR2 LQKENI. V lost 8 bases, J lost 6 bases, and 12 bases stayed unmatched.

This chain uses TRBV3-1 (or the pseudogene TRBV3-2) with TRBJ2-1; D is possibly TRBD1 (5 bases). CDR1 is LGHDT and CDR2 is YNNKEL in the germline V gene (reference sequence). V dropped 0 bases and J dropped 8 bases, with 14 bases sitting between them. The CDR3 runs 15 residues. CDR3 in DNA: TGTGCCAGCAGCCAAGATATTGGGGCTGATCATGAGCAGTTCTTC. Translating gives CASSQDIGADHEQFF.

A few counts support this clone. J is TRBJ2-6 and V is TRBV3-1 (or the pseudogene TRBV3-2); 7 bases are a match to TRBD1. V lost 0 bases and J lost 0; bases outside the gene matches: 5. In germline, CDR1 is LGHDT, CDR2 YNNKEL (reference sequence). The length of the CDR3 is 18 residues. The CDR3 nucleotides read TGTGCCAGCAGCCAAGATAACGAGGGGGCCTCTGGGGCCAACGTCCTGACTTTC. Translated, it gives CASSQDNEGASGANVLTF.

The chain couples TRBV27 to TRBJ1-1; weak D call: TRBD1 (6 bases). Germline V gene lookup returns CDR1 MNHEY and CDR2 SMNVEV (reference sequence). CDR3 length: 13 amino acids. The V end lost 10 bases, the J end lost 0 bases, and 12 bases lay between the germline ends. CDR3: CAIRDNLNTEAFF. As DNA, the CDR3 is TGTGCCATCAGGGACAATTTGAACACTGAAGCTTTCTTT.

The chain recombines TRBV12-3 or TRBV12-4 with TRBJ1-5; D is ambiguous. V was clipped by 3 bases and J by 5 bases, with 8 bases between them. This CDR3 has 13 amino acids. The CDR3 sequence: CASSLGSHQPQHF. The CDR3 DNA follows: TGTGCCAGCAGTTTGGGGAGCCATCAGCCCCAGCATTTT.

This clone showed up many times. V gene TRBV3-1 (or the pseudogene TRBV3-2) combines with J gene TRBJ1-6; 10 nucleotides align to TRBD1. The CDR3 has 16 amino acids. With 4 bases clipped from V and 7 bases from J, the junction kept 7 bases outside the gene matches. Germline CDR1 LGHDT, CDR2 YNNKEL (reference sequence). CDR3 DNA: TGTGCCAGCAGCCTTAGGACAGGGGGTGGGAATTCACCCCTCCACTTT. This translates into CASSLRTGGGNSPLHF.

The CDR3 reads CASSQQQGTEAFF. CDR3 DNA: TGCGCCAGCAGCCAACAACAGGGAACTGAAGCTTTCTTT. The chain has TRBV4-3 and TRBJ1-1; weak D call: TRBD1 (6 bases). Germline CDR1 and CDR2: LGHNA and YSLEER. The V end lost 2 bases, the J end lost 5 bases, and 9 bases lay between the germline ends. There are 13 residues in the CDR3.

V and J are TRBV11-2 and TRBJ1-1; perhaps TRBD1 as D (6 bases). V lost 7 bases and J lost 5, with 14 bases in between. The CDR3 consists of 13 residues. The V gene's germline CDR1 is SGHAT and CDR2 FQNNGV. The CDR3 DNA reads TGTGCCAGCACCGGGGGGCCATGGACTGAAGCTTTCTTT. Its protein is CASTGGPWTEAFF.

This sequence joins TRBV7-2 and TRBJ1-6, with TRBD1 matching over 9 bases. V lost 5 bases and J lost 10; bases outside the gene matches: 6. CDR3 size: 14 residues. Germline CDR1 SGHTA, CDR2 FQGNSA. CDR3 region: CASSTGTGKSPLHF. CDR3 DNA sequence: TGTGCCAGCAGCACCGGGACAGGGAAATCACCCCTCCACTTT. The full variable domain, rest sourced from reference TRBV7-2 and TRBJ1-6, is GAGVSQSPSNKVTEKGKDVELRCDPISGHTALYWYRQSLGQGLEFLIYFQGNSAPDKSGLPSDRFSAERTGGSVSTLTIQRTQQEDSAVYLCASSTGTGKSPLHFGNGTRLTVT.

V gene TRBV5-6 combines with J gene TRBJ2-5; TRBD1 agrees at 7 bases. The CDR3 runs 15 residues. V lost 0 bases to trimming and J lost 3 bases; unmatched junction nucleotides: 5. Looked up from germline, CDR1 is SGHDT and CDR2 is YYEEEE. The CDR3 loop reads CASSLEPQGEETQYF. The CDR3 DNA sequence: TGTGCCAGCAGCTTGGAACCCCAGGGGGAAGAGACCCAGTACTTC.

The chain links TRBV6-4 to TRBJ1-1; TRBD1 aligns across 7 bases. Looked up from germline, CDR1 is MRHNA and CDR2 is SNTAGT. The CDR3 runs to 15 residues. J was trimmed by 4 bases and V by 5 bases; bases with no gene match: 10. The CDR3 loop reads CASSRTGTAGTEAFF. The CDR3, as DNA: TGTGCCAGCAGTAGAACCGGGACAGCGGGCACTGAAGCTTTCTTT.

The rearrangement links TRBV9 to TRBJ2-2, with D perhaps matching TRBD1 (6 bases). From germline, CDR1 is SGDLS and CDR2 YYNGEE. The V gene lost 0 bases and the J gene lost 0 bases, with 6 bases spanning the gap. CDR3 length: 15 amino acids. CDR3 nucleotide sequence: TGTGCCAGCAGCGTAGGGACAGCGAACACCGGGGAGCTGTTTTTT. It yields the protein CASSVGTANTGELFF.

Of note for this clone: The identical CDR3 is also encoded by other nucleotide sequences in the sample. The J gene is TRBJ1-2, the V gene TRBV5-1; TRBD1 matches at 7 bases. CDR3 size: 14 residues. J lost 7 bases, V lost 0 bases, and 6 bases had no gene match. The germline CDR1 and CDR2 sequences are SGHRS and YFSETQ. This chain's CDR3 is CASSLGQGLGGYTF. Written as DNA, the CDR3 is TGCGCCAGCAGCTTGGGACAGGGCCTAGGTGGCTACACCTTC.

The chain carries TRBV5-1 and TRBJ2-7; D remains unclear. The CDR3 totals 14 residues. Trimming left V 2 bases short and J 2 bases short, with 11 bases between. The germline V gene has CDR1 SGHRS and CDR2 YFSETQ. The chain's CDR3 is CASSLPEAPYEQYF. The CDR3 bases are TGCGCCAGCAGCTTACCCGAGGCACCCTACGAGCAGTACTTC.

V and J are TRBV3-1 (or the pseudogene TRBV3-2) and TRBJ1-1; D is perhaps TRBD1 (5 bases). Germline CDR1 is LGHDT and CDR2 is YNNKEL (reference sequence). Trimming shortened V by 2 bases and J by 5 bases, and 18 bases separated the two germline ends. The CDR3 extends over 16 amino acids. The CDR3 loop is CASSQKVIWGWTEAFF. The CDR3 bases are TGTGCCAGCAGCCAAAAGGTAATCTGGGGCTGGACTGAAGCTTTCTTT.

The chain uses TRBV5-6 and TRBJ2-3, with D maybe TRBD2 (6 bases). The CDR3 runs 14 residues. Germline CDR1 SGHDT, CDR2 YYEEEE. V dropped 2 bases and J dropped 4 bases, with 11 bases sitting between them. The chain's CDR3 is CASSLGGVADTQYF. CDR3 sequence (DNA): TGTGCCAGCAGCTTAGGCGGGGTAGCAGATACGCAGTATTTT.

The J gene is TRBJ1-4, the V gene TRBV7-2; 8 bases are a match to TRBD1. Germline loops: CDR1 SGHTA, CDR2 FQGNSA. J gave up 4 bases and V 5 bases, and 6 bases lay outside the gene matches. The CDR3 consists of 15 residues. As DNA, the CDR3 is TGTGCCAGCAGCAGACAGGGGCAACTTAATGAAAAACTGTTTTTT. This translates into CASSRQGQLNEKLFF.

The chain has TRBV5-8 and TRBJ1-2; 8 bases are a match to TRBD1. The CDR3 length is 15 residues. Germline CDR1 and CDR2: SGHTS and YDEGEE. With V trimmed by 2 bases and J by 4 bases, 7 bases remained unmatched. CDR3 nucleotides: TGTGCCAGCAGCTTCGACAGGGGAACACTCTATGGCTACACCTTC. Its translation: CASSFDRGTLYGYTF. Using reference TRBV5-8 and TRBJ1-2 for the parts outside the CDR3, the full variable domain is EAGVTQSPTHLIKTRGQQATLRCSPISGHTSVYWYQQALGLGLQFLLWYDEGEERNRGNFPPRFSGRQFPNYSSELNVNALELEDSALYLCASSFDRGTLYGYTFGSGTRLTVV.